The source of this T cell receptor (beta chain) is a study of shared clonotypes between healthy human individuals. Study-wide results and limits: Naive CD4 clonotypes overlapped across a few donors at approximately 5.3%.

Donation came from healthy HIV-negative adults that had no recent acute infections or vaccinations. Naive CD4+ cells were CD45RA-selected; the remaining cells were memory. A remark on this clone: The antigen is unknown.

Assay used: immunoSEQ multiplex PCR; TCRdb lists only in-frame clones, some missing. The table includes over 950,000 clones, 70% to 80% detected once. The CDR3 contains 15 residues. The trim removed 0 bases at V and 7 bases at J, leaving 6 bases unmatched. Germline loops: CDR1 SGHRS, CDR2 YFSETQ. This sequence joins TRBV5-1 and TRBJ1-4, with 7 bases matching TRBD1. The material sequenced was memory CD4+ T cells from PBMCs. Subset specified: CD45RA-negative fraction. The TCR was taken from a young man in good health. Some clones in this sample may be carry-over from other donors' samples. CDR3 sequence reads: CASSLGSGGGEKLFF. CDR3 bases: TGCGCCAGCAGCTTGGGATCAGGGGGAGGTGAAAAACTGTTTTTT.